The 17 T cell receptor beta chains in this list originate from one sample, sequenced in a study of cytomegalovirus exposure and HLA in healthy donors. Both 60 Vbeta primers and 13 Jbeta primers went into the PCR. The table came from immunoSEQ multiplex PCR; TCRdb's copy has only in-frame clones and leaves some out. The sample records about 140,000 clones, approximately 91% being singletons. Sequenced: PBMCs. The receptors shown here come from a woman between 35 and 50 years old in good health and CMV-seronegative.

The chain uses TRBV5-4 and TRBJ2-6; 10 positions match TRBD1. With 4 bases clipped from V and 0 bases from J, the junction kept 7 bases outside the gene matches. This CDR3 has 18 amino acids. Germline V gene data show CDR1 as SGHNT and CDR2 as YYREEE (reference sequence). CDR3 sequence: CASSPSGQGDSGANVLTF. The CDR3 bases are TGTGCCAGCAGCCCCTCCGGACAGGGGGACTCTGGGGCCAACGTCCTGACTTTC.

This clone has just a few counts. J is TRBJ1-3 and V is TRBV6-5, with D tentatively TRBD1 (6 bases). CDR3 length: 15 residues. In germline, CDR1 is MNHEY, CDR2 SVGAGI. V lost 2 bases, J lost 0 bases, and 8 bases lay in between. The DNA of the CDR3 is TGTGCCAGCAGTTACACAGGGCGCTCTGGAAACACCATATATTTT. Encoded protein: CASSYTGRSGNTIYF.

This clone appeared once. This sequence joins TRBV29-1 and TRBJ2-1; TRBD2 matches at 10 bases. The CDR3 is 13 amino acids. Unmatched junction bases numbered 9, after V lost 7 bases and J lost 9 bases. Germline assignment: CDR1 SQVTM and CDR2 ANQGSEA. The CDR3 is CSGGLAPRGEQFF. CDR3 in DNA: TGCAGCGGGGGACTAGCGCCGAGGGGTGAGCAGTTCTTC.

The chain employs TRBV5-1 and TRBJ2-1, with 12 bases matching TRBD2. Trimming removed 4 bases from V and 1 base from J; junction bases left unmatched: 6. Per germline, CDR1 SGHRS and CDR2 YFSETQ. This CDR3 comprises 17 residues. CDR3: CASSRTSGTDSYNEQFF. The CDR3 DNA reads TGCGCCAGCAGCCGGACTAGCGGGACCGATTCCTACAATGAGCAGTTCTTC. The full variable domain, its missing parts supplied by reference TRBV5-1 and TRBJ2-1, is KAGVTQTPRYLIKTRGQQVTLSCSPISGHRSVSWYQQTPGQGLQFLFEYFSETQRNKGNFPGRFSGRQFSNSRSEMNVSTLELGDSALYLCASSRTSGTDSYNEQFFGPGTRLTVL.

The chain has TRBV6-5 and TRBJ2-4, with D perhaps matching TRBD2 (6 bases). The CDR3 contains 16 residues. The V gene's germline CDR1 is MNHEY and CDR2 SVGAGI. Trimming took off 4 bases at V and 3 bases at J, with 16 bases between the two ends. This CDR3 is CASSWGDPGGKNIQYF. The CDR3 DNA follows: TGTGCCAGCAGTTGGGGGGATCCCGGGGGCAAAAACATTCAGTACTTC.

This sequence joins TRBV10-3 and TRBJ2-7; the match to TRBD1 covers 9 bases. The J segment lost 5 bases and the V segment lost 9 bases, leaving 8 bases of the junction unmatched. Germline assignment: CDR1 ENHRY and CDR2 SYGVKD. There are 13 residues in the CDR3. The CDR3 region is CAIGTGMSDEQYF. CDR3 in DNA: TGTGCCATTGGGACAGGGATGTCCGACGAGCAGTACTTC.

V usage is TRBV30 and J usage is TRBJ1-3, with a tentative D call TRBD1 (6 bases). Germline CDR1 and CDR2: GTSNPN and SVGIG (reference sequence). Between the trimmed V and J ends, which lost 7 bases and 3 bases, there was a span of 10 bases. This CDR3 is built from 12 residues. CDR3 DNA: TGTGCCTTCGGGACAAATGGAAACACCATATATTTT. Its protein product is CAFGTNGNTIYF.

The chain has TRBV5-4 and TRBJ2-1; D might be TRBD2 (5 bases). Germline V gene sequence: CDR1 SGHNT, CDR2 YYREEE (reference sequence). The CDR3 spans 12 residues. The V gene lost 0 bases and the J gene lost 10 bases, with 8 bases spanning the gap. For the CDR3, the DNA is TGTGCCAGCAGCTTGGCCGGCGGGGAGCAGTTCTTC. Amino acid sequence: CASSLAGGEQFF.

The chain recombines TRBV4-1 with TRBJ2-5; 10 nucleotides match TRBD2. The germline V gene encodes CDR1 MGHRA and CDR2 YSYEKL. The CDR3 is 14 residues long. Losses at the gene ends were 2 bases for V and 5 bases for J; bases not matched to a gene: 2. CDR3 DNA: TGCGCCAGCAGCCAACTAGCGGGAGCCGAGACCCAGTACTTC. Translating gives CASSQLAGAETQYF.

The genes are TRBV28 and TRBJ2-3; D is perhaps TRBD2 (5 bases). Germline V gene data show CDR1 as MDHEN and CDR2 as SYDVKM. Trimming removed 7 bases from V and 1 base from J, with 9 bases in between. The CDR3 consists of 13 residues. The CDR3 nucleotides read TGTGCCAGCACGCGGGCGGGCACAGATACGCAGTATTTT. It encodes CASTRAGTDTQYF.

This chain uses TRBV6-5 with TRBJ2-7; TRBD1 agrees at 7 bases. V shed 8 bases and J 6 bases; nucleotides not matched to a gene: 10. Germline CDR1 is MNHEY and CDR2 is SVGAGI. This CDR3 has 13 amino acids. The CDR3 DNA reads TGTGCCAGCGGGGAGACCACAGGGGCCGAGCAGTACTTC. This encodes CASGETTGAEQYF.

The chain has TRBV10-3 and TRBJ1-2; the D is unclear. CDR1 and CDR2 (germline): ENHRY, SYGVKD. The CDR3 sequence is 12 residues long. V gave up 6 bases and J gave up 8 bases, with 13 bases separating them. DNA of the CDR3: TGTGCCATCAGATCGGCAGCGGGCGGCTACACCTTC. It yields the protein CAIRSAAGGYTF.

This clone was detected once. The chain recombines TRBV2 with TRBJ2-1; TRBD2 matches 11 bases. CDR1 is SNHLY, CDR2 FYNNEI, per germline. The CDR3 extends over 14 amino acids. Losses at the gene ends were 8 bases for V and 4 bases for J; bases not matched to a gene: 4. CDR3 in amino acids: CASRLAGSYNEQFF. The CDR3 DNA reads as TGTGCCAGCCGACTAGCGGGAAGTTACAATGAGCAGTTCTTC.

The gene calls are TRBV25-1 and TRBJ1-1; no firm D call. The CDR3 has 13 amino acids. Germline-derived CDR1 and CDR2 are MGHDK and SYGVNS. V lost 6 bases to trimming and J lost 1 base, with 9 bases between them. The CDR3 nucleotides read TGTGCCAGCAGGCCACCAGGGAACACTGAAGCTTTCTTT. Translation gives CASRPPGNTEAFF.

The chain is built from TRBV6-1 and TRBJ1-1; D possibly corresponds to TRBD1 (5 bases). Trimming stripped 3 bases from V and 1 base from J, with 12 bases between. This CDR3 has 15 amino acids. The germline CDR1 and CDR2 sequences are MNHNS and SASEGT. The CDR3 DNA sequence: TGTGCCAGCAGTGATCTCAGGGTGGGGAACACTGAAGCTTTCTTT. Its translation: CASSDLRVGNTEAFF.

The chain joins TRBV5-6 to TRBJ2-3; D gene unclear. V was clipped by 2 bases and J by 5 bases, with 9 bases between them. The germline gives CDR1 SGHDT, CDR2 YYEEEE. The CDR3 is 13 amino acids. This CDR3 is CASSFLDQDTQYF. The CDR3 DNA reads as TGTGCCAGCAGCTTTCTAGACCAAGATACGCAGTATTTT.

Points on this clone: The junction shows a germline mismatch at one end, possibly a read error. The chain has TRBV7-7 and TRBJ2-1; 8 nucleotides agree with TRBD1. Looked up from germline, CDR1 is SSHAT and CDR2 is FNYEAQ (reference sequence). This CDR3 spans 13 amino acids. The CDR3 here is CASSRDRNNEQFF. Written as DNA, the CDR3 is TGTGCTAGCAGCCGGGACAGGAACAATGAGCAGTTCTTC.